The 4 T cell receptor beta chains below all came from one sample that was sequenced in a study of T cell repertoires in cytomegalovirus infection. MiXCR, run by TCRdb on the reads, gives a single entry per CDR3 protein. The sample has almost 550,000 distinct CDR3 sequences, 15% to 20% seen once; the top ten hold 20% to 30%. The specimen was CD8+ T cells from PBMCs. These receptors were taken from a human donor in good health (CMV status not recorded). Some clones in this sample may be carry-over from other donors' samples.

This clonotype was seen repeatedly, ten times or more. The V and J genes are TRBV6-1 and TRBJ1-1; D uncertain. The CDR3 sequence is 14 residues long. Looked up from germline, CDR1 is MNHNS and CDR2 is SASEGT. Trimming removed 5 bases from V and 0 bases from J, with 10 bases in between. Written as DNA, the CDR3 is TGTGCCAGCAGTTTGCGGGTCATGAACACTGAAGCTTTCTTT. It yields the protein CASSLRVMNTEAFF.

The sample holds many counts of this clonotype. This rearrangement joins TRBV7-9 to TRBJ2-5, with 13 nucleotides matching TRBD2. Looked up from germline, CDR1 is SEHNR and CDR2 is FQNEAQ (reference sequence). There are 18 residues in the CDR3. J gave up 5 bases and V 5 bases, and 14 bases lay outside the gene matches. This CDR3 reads CASSPRTSGGPPPETQYF. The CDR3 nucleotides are TGTGCCAGCAGCCCGCGGACTAGCGGGGGCCCTCCTCCGGAGACCCAGTACTTC.

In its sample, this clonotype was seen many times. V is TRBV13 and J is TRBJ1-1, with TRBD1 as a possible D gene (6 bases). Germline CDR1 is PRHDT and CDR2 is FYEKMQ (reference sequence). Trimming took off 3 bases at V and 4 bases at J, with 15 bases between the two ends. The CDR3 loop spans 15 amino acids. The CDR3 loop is CASSFDGGRGTEAFF. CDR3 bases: TGTGCCAGCAGCTTCGACGGGGGCAGGGGCACTGAAGCTTTCTTT.

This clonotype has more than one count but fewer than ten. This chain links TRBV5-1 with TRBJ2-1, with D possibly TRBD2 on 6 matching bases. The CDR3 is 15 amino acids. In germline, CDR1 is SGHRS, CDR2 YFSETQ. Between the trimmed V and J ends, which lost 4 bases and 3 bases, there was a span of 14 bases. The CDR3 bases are TGCGCCAGCAGCCATAGCGGAGAGGTCTACAATGAGCAGTTCTTC. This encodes CASSHSGEVYNEQFF.